A single sample gave rise to the 13 T cell receptor beta chains below, sequenced in a study of T-cell reconstitution after alpha-beta-depleted transplantation in children. For TCRbeta, the library was prepared with unique molecular identifiers. Each CDR3 protein gets one entry after TCRdb re-called the PCR reads with MiXCR. Found here are some 600,000 distinct CDR3 sequences, under 15% of them singletons; the top ten hold approximately 2.1%. The starting material was PBMCs, mostly from graft donor cells, obtained 360 days after TCRalphabeta/CD19-depleted stem cell transplant. These receptors all come from a male patient aged 10-17 years who had a stem cell transplant for acute myeloid leukemia, so the T cells may come from the graft donor.

This clonotype was observed at least ten times. The V call is TRBV6-5, the J call TRBJ1-1; D perhaps matches TRBD1 (6 bases). The length of the CDR3 is 15 residues. The germline V and J ends were trimmed by 4 bases and 1 base, with 13 bases remaining between them. CDR1 and CDR2 from the germline V gene are MNHEY and SVGAGI. DNA for the CDR3: TGTGCCAGCAGTTTCCTGACAGGCAAGAACACTGAAGCTTTCTTT. It translates to CASSFLTGKNTEAFF.

This clonotype has ten or more counts. The chain recombines TRBV21-1 with TRBJ2-1; the table's D call, TRBD1, has no DNA check behind it. TRBV21-1 is given as a pseudogene. The CDR3 contains 12 residues. The CDR3 DNA reads TGTGCCACCTGGGGACAGAACAATGAGCAGTTCTTC. Translation gives CATWGQNNEQFF.

The rearrangement uses TRBV19 and TRBJ2-2; tentatively, D is TRBD1 or TRBD2 (5 bases each). Germline values: CDR1 LNHDA, CDR2 SQIVND (reference sequence). V was shortened by 8 bases and J by 6 bases, with 16 bases between the two germline ends. The CDR3 sequence is 14 residues long. CDR3 in amino acids: CASGLGPHAGELFF. CDR3 bases: TGTGCCAGTGGTCTGGGACCTCATGCCGGGGAGCTGTTTTTT.

The rearrangement joins TRBV7-2 to TRBJ2-7, with unresolved D. The CDR3 has 13 amino acids. Trimming pared 5 bases from V and 6 bases from J, leaving 14 bases between. Per germline, CDR1 SGHTA and CDR2 FQGNSA. The DNA of the CDR3 is TGTGCCAGCAGCCCCGAACCCTGGGGCGAGCAGTACTTC. Translating it yields CASSPEPWGEQYF.

The chain couples TRBV27 to TRBJ2-1; 8 positions match TRBD1. V gave up 6 bases and J gave up 9 bases; unmatched junction bases: 4. The CDR3 extends over 12 amino acids. CDR1 and CDR2 from the germline V gene are MNHEY and SMNVEV (reference sequence). This CDR3 reads CASRAGGSEQFF. The CDR3 DNA sequence: TGTGCCAGCAGGGCAGGGGGCAGTGAGCAGTTCTTC.

This clonotype was picked up many times. In DNA form, the CDR3 reads TGTGCCACCAGCAGGAGGGTTCGCCCCAGGGAGGAAGAAGCTTTCTTT. Its protein product is CATSRRVRPREEEAFF. The chain employs TRBV15 and TRBJ1-1, with a weak D call TRBD1 (5 bases). The germline gives CDR1 LNHNV, CDR2 YYDKDF (reference sequence). The CDR3 totals 16 residues. V was cut by 3 bases and J by 8 bases, with 22 bases left in between. The variable domain in full, completed from reference TRBV15 and TRBJ1-1, reads DAMVIQNPRYQVTQFGKPVTLSCSQTLNHNVMYWYQQKSSQAPKLLFHYYDKDFNNEADTPDNFQSRRPNTSFCFLDIRSPGLGDTAMYLCATSRRVRPREEEAFFGQGTRLTVV.

This CDR3 reads CASSLAPSGREYGYTF. The CDR3 coding sequence is TGCGCCAGCAGCTTGGCCCCCTCTGGCAGGGAGTATGGCTACACCTTC. The chain recombines TRBV5-1 with TRBJ1-2; weak D call: TRBD1 (5 bases). Germline CDR1 and CDR2: SGHRS and YFSETQ. This CDR3 is 16 amino acids long. Trimming left V 0 bases short and J 5 bases short, with 17 bases between.

This clonotype was seen only a few times. The chain carries TRBV6-1 and TRBJ1-5; D is possibly TRBD1 (5 bases). Germline CDR1 is MNHNS and CDR2 is SASEGT. This CDR3 is built from 19 residues. The ends were cut back, 7 bases at V and 5 bases at J, with 30 bases in the middle. The CDR3 spells CASTSMGLLARVKDQPQHF. The CDR3 DNA reads as TGTGCCAGCACCTCTATGGGGTTACTGGCCAGGGTAAAGGATCAGCCCCAGCATTTT.

The chain has TRBV4-3 and TRBJ2-7, with a possible D match to TRBD2 (5 bases). Trimming removed 0 bases from V and 6 bases from J, with 18 bases in between. The germline V gene encodes CDR1 LGHNA and CDR2 YSLEER. The CDR3 length is 16 residues. The CDR3 nucleotides are TGCGCCAGCAGCCAAGATACTAGATACCTTTTAGGCGAGCAGTACTTC. Its protein is CASSQDTRYLLGEQYF.

This clonotype came up many times. The J gene is TRBJ2-1, the V gene TRBV7-8; the match to TRBD2 covers 9 bases. V lost 3 bases and J lost 4; bases outside the gene matches: 4. This CDR3 contains 15 residues. Germline V gives CDR1 SGHVS, CDR2 FQNEAQ. The CDR3 DNA follows: TGTGCCAGCAGCTTCGGCGGGAGGGCTTACAATGAGCAGTTCTTC. It specifies CASSFGGRAYNEQFF.

In its sample, this clonotype was seen a few times. V is TRBV12-3 or TRBV12-4 and J is TRBJ2-5, with TRBD1 matching 7 bases. J lost 5 bases, V lost 1 base, and 13 bases had no gene match. The CDR3 is 17 amino acids. CDR3 nucleotides: TGTGCCAGCAGTTTAGGAGCTTCCCTGGACAGGTGGGAGACCCAGTACTTC. Translation gives CASSLGASLDRWETQYF.

This clonotype was observed at least ten times. The rearrangement joins TRBV20-1 to TRBJ2-3; TRBD1 aligns across 8 bases. The CDR3 spans 15 residues. J lost 2 bases, V lost 5 bases, and 9 bases had no gene match. Germline loops: CDR1 DFQATT, CDR2 SNEGSKA (reference sequence). CDR3 in amino acids: CSARTGNHPTDTQYF. CDR3 in DNA: TGCAGTGCTCGGACAGGGAACCACCCCACAGATACGCAGTATTTT.

This clonotype turned up a few times. J is TRBJ2-7 and V is TRBV12-3 or TRBV12-4; D remains unclear. The CDR3 length is 12 residues. V shed 6 bases and J shed 10 bases, with 16 bases lying between them. CDR3 residues: CASSFWASGQYF. For the CDR3, the DNA is TGTGCCAGCAGCTTTTGGGCGTCAGGACAGTACTTC.